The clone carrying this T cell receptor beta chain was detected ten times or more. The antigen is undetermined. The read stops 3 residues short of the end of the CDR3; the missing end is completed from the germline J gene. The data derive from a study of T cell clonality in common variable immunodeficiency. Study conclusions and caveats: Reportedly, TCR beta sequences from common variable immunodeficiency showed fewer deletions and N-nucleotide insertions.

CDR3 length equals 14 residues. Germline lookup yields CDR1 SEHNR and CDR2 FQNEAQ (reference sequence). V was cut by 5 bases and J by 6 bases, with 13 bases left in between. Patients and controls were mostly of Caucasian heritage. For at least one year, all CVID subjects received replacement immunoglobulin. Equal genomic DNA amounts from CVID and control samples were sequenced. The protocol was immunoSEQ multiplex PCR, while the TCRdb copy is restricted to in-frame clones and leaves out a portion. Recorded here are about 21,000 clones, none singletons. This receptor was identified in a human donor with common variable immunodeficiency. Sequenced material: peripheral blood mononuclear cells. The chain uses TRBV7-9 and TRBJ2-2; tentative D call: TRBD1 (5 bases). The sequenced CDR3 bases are TGTGCCAGCAGCCCCCGGACATGGTCCGGGGAG. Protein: CASSPRTWSGE. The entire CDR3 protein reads CASSPRTWSGELFF. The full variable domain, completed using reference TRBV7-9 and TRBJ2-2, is DTGVSQNPRHKITKRGQNVTFRCDPISEHNRLYWYRQTLGQGPEFLTYFQNEAQLEKSRLLSDRFSAERPKGSFSTLEIQRTEQGDSAMYLCASSPRTWSGELFFGEGSRLTVL.